This TCR beta chain was sequenced during a study of T cell responses to AZD1222 COVID-19 vaccine. Study background: Pooling was applied to second doses at about 4 or about 12 weeks. Notes on the study in general: Clonal diversity was possibly underestimated; the donors were predominantly white British and more often female. Following two doses of AZD1222, Spike-specific TCR breadth and depth rose.

Germline CDR1 reads SEHNR; CDR2 reads FQNEAQ (reference sequence). The CDR3 consists of 15 residues. Deletions cut 1 base from V and 6 bases from J, with 14 bases between. Worth noting for this clone: The antigen remains undetermined.

Sequencing was performed with immunoSEQ multiplex PCR; in TCRdb, only in-frame clones are kept and a portion is missing. Of 86,000 or so clones detected, more than 70% appear once; the ten largest clones hold about 2.2%. The receptor was isolated from an adult in good health. The chain is built from TRBV7-9 and TRBJ2-3; D is unresolved. Specimen: peripheral blood, collected on day 0 of AZD1222 vaccination. The CDR3 nucleotides read TGTGCCAGCAGCTTAGGACTCCACCCGGCGGATACGCAGTATTTT. Translated, it gives CASSLGLHPADTQYF.